This T cell receptor (beta chain) was identified during a study of regulatory T cells in long-lasting Graves disease. The time point: persistent/refractory GD, antithyroid drugs over 5 years with positive TRAb. Following extraction of RNA from PBMCs, that RNA was used to make the TCR library. The EDTA tubes were filled with around 8.5 milliliters of drawn peripheral blood. This clonotype was seen more than once but under ten times. The CDR3 consists of 15 residues. The germline V gene has CDR1 SGDLS and CDR2 YYNGEE. With V trimmed by 4 bases and J by 4 bases, 10 bases remained unmatched. In building TCR beta libraries, iRepertoire HTBI primers were used together with Arm-PCR of CDR3 regions. TCRdb processed the multiplex PCR reads anew with MiXCR; each CDR3 protein has one entry. The table includes 450,000 or so distinct CDR3 sequences, about 20% detected once.

This clonotype was sampled from a female donor with Graves disease. Specimen: peripheral blood mononuclear cells (PBMCs), collected when the disease was refractory, from a patient treated with antithyroid drugs. The chain recombines TRBV9 with TRBJ2-7; TRBD1 aligns across 8 bases. DNA of the CDR3: TGTGCCAGCAGCCCTCCCGGGACAGGCACTTACGAGCAGTACTTC. Protein: CASSPPGTGTYEQYF.